The present T cell receptor (beta chain) was sequenced within a study of beta chain features in type 1 diabetes. Whole-study results and caveats: Shortening of TCRB CDR3s, moderate but significant, appeared in all four CD4+ subsets of Type 1 diabetes patients.

cDNA synthesis used the whole RNA isolate, giving expressed TCRB sequences. Sequenced by immunoSEQ multiplex PCR; TCRdb stores in-frame clones only, minus some. The sample lists under 950,000 clones; roughly 15% were seen once. The CDR3 consists of 14 residues. CDR1 and CDR2 from the germline V gene are SGHTA and FQGTGA. Trimming removed 5 bases at V and 5 bases at J, with 13 bases between. About this clone itself: The antigen remains undetermined.

It was via CD45RO/CCR7/CD25/CD127/CD95/CD27 that CD4+ naive, central memory, regulatory and stem cell-like memory cells were sorted. Each population that was sorted was more than 98% pure. The chain recombines TRBV7-3 with TRBJ2-1; no clear D. This TCR was sampled from a young woman in good health. The sample comprised naive CD4+ T cells from blood. For the CDR3, the DNA is TGTGCCAGCAGCCCCCGGCTAGTCAACAATGAGCAGTTCTTC. Its protein is CASSPRLVNNEQFF.